Below, 23 T cell receptor beta chains from the same sample are listed, as sequenced in a study of technical replicates of blood from a few donors. Profiled with immunoSEQ multiplex PCR; TCRdb holds only in-frame clones, not every one. The sample records tens of thousands of clones, around 87% being singletons. Sequencing was performed on PBMCs. The receptors were gathered from a human donor in good health. Some clones in this sample may be carry-over from other donors' samples.

This clone was counted between two and nine times. Here the CDR3 reads CASSSPMGGGYTF. In DNA form, the CDR3 reads TGCGCCAGCAGCTCTCCGATGGGAGGAGGCTACACCTTC. The rearrangement links TRBV5-1 to TRBJ1-2; no reliable D call. The V gene's germline CDR1 is SGHRS and CDR2 YFSETQ. The CDR3 sequence is 13 residues long. V dropped 3 bases and J dropped 8 bases, with 14 bases sitting between them.

CDR3 coding DNA: TGTGCCAGCAGTTACTCGTCGGGAGCGTTCGATACGCAGTATTTT. Protein: CASSYSSGAFDTQYF. The chain has TRBV6-5 and TRBJ2-3; tentatively, D is TRBD2 (6 bases). Germline CDR1 is MNHEY and CDR2 is SVGAGI. The CDR3 spans 15 residues. V gave up 0 bases and J gave up 6 bases, with 13 bases separating them.

The V call is TRBV6-4, the J call TRBJ1-3, with TRBD1 matching over 7 bases. Germline loops: CDR1 MRHNA, CDR2 SNTAGT. The CDR3 spans 16 residues. Trimming at V came to 7 bases and at J to 0 bases, leaving 9 bases not matched to a gene. In DNA form, the CDR3 reads TGTGCCAGCATACCGGGACAGTCGAGCTCTGGAAACACCATATATTTT. Protein sequence: CASIPGQSSSGNTIYF.

This rearrangement joins TRBV5-4 to TRBJ1-2; D ambiguous. V gave up 0 bases and J gave up 2 bases, with 8 bases separating them. The length of the CDR3 is 14 residues. Germline lookup yields CDR1 SGHNT and CDR2 YYREEE (reference sequence). The CDR3 DNA reads as TGTGCCAGCAGCTTGGGGCAGAACAACTATGGCTACACCTTC. It specifies CASSLGQNNYGYTF.

This rearrangement joins TRBV30 to TRBJ1-5; no clear D. The V end lost 0 bases, the J end lost 0 bases, and 9 bases lay between the germline ends. The germline V gene has CDR1 GTSNPN and CDR2 SVGIG (reference sequence). This CDR3 has 15 amino acids. The CDR3 DNA reads as TGTGCCTGGAGTGTCGGCGGGAATAGCAATCAGCCCCAGCATTTT. Its protein is CAWSVGGNSNQPQHF.

The chain is built from TRBV11-2 and TRBJ2-7, with D possibly TRBD2 on 7 matching bases. CDR3 length: 12 amino acids. Germline-derived CDR1 and CDR2 are SGHAT and FQNNGV. V lost 3 bases and J lost 12, with 15 bases in between. The CDR3 DNA reads TGTGCCAGCAGCTTGGGGGCGGGAGATCTGTACTTC. Its protein product is CASSLGAGDLYF.

The genes are TRBV5-4 and TRBJ2-2; 11 nucleotides line up with TRBD2. V lost 3 bases and J lost 0; bases outside the gene matches: 4. The CDR3 totals 17 residues. Per germline, CDR1 SGHNT and CDR2 YYREEE (reference sequence). DNA for the CDR3: TGTGCCAGCAGCTCTCGACTAGCGGGGCCGAACACCGGGGAGCTGTTTTTT. It translates to CASSSRLAGPNTGELFF.

The chain has TRBV30 and TRBJ2-7, with D tentatively TRBD1 (8 bases). Trimming shortened V by 6 bases and J by 2 bases, and 14 bases separated the two germline ends. This CDR3 comprises 13 residues. Germline-derived CDR1 and CDR2 are GTSNPN and SVGIG (reference sequence). Here the CDR3 DNA reads TGTGCCTGTAACAGGGGGGGTACCTACGAGCAGTACTTC. Amino acids: CACNRGGTYEQYF.

The CDR3 DNA reads as TGTGCCTGCCTCCCGGGGGGACAGGGAGCGTATGGCTACACCTTC. Protein sequence: CACLPGGQGAYGYTF. The V and J genes are TRBV30 and TRBJ1-2; 9 nucleotides match TRBD1. Trimming took 6 bases from V and 5 from J; bases not matched to a gene: 13. The CDR3 extends over 15 amino acids. Germline-derived CDR1 and CDR2 are GTSNPN and SVGIG (reference sequence).

The V and J genes are TRBV9 and TRBJ2-1, with TRBD2 as a possible D gene (5 bases). Trimming removed 3 bases from V and 7 bases from J, with 23 bases in between. The CDR3 spans 17 residues. Germline-derived CDR1 and CDR2 are SGDLS and YYNGEE. CDR3 residues: CASSGKDGLPGGNEQFF. The CDR3 region has the DNA TGTGCCAGCAGCGGCAAGGATGGACTCCCGGGCGGGAATGAGCAGTTCTTC.

This rearrangement joins TRBV5-1 to TRBJ2-3; 8 positions agree with TRBD2. With 5 bases clipped from V and 1 base from J, the junction kept 12 bases outside the gene matches. The CDR3 is made up of 17 amino acids. Germline V gives CDR1 SGHRS, CDR2 YFSETQ. As DNA, the CDR3 is TGCGCCAGCAGGACGGGACTAGGGGTCTGGGGCACAGATACGCAGTATTTT. This codes for CASRTGLGVWGTDTQYF. The full variable domain, its missing parts supplied by reference TRBV5-1 and TRBJ2-3, is KAGVTQTPRYLIKTRGQQVTLSCSPISGHRSVSWYQQTPGQGLQFLFEYFSETQRNKGNFPGRFSGRQFSNSRSEMNVSTLELGDSALYLCASRTGLGVWGTDTQYFGPGTRLTVL.

J is TRBJ2-1 and V is TRBV2; tentatively, D is TRBD2 (6 bases). CDR3 length equals 15 residues. Trimming stripped 5 bases from V and 9 bases from J, with 20 bases between. Per germline, CDR1 SNHLY and CDR2 FYNNEI. The CDR3 sequence: CASSQPGLTIFEQFF. DNA of the CDR3: TGTGCCAGCAGTCAACCGGGACTCACTATTTTTGAGCAGTTCTTC. Drawing the rest from reference TRBV2 and TRBJ2-1, the complete variable domain is EPEVTQTPSHQVTQMGQEVILRCVPISNHLYFYWYRQILGQKVEFLVSFYNNEISEKSEIFDDQFSVERPDGSNFTLKIRSTKLEDSAMYFCASSQPGLTIFEQFFGPGTRLTVL.

The CDR3 here is CASSRQGLNYGYTF. The CDR3 nucleotides read TGTGCCAGTAGCCGACAGGGGCTCAACTATGGCTACACCTTC. This rearrangement joins TRBV19 to TRBJ1-2; TRBD1 matches 8 bases. This CDR3 has 14 residues. V lost 6 bases and J lost 2; bases outside the gene matches: 5. Germline V gene sequence: CDR1 LNHDA, CDR2 SQIVND (reference sequence).

This chain uses TRBV4-3 with TRBJ1-6; 8 bases are shared with TRBD1. With V trimmed by 0 bases and J by 9 bases, 7 bases remained unmatched. Germline CDR1 LGHNA, CDR2 YSLEER. The length of the CDR3 is 16 residues. CDR3 nucleotide sequence: TGCGCCAGCAGCCAAGATTGGGACAGGCGGAGTTCACCCCTCCACTTT. Translating it yields CASSQDWDRRSSPLHF.

In DNA form, the CDR3 reads TGTGCCAGTAGTCCCAGACAGGGGCGGGTGTCTGAAGCTTTCTTT. It yields the protein CASSPRQGRVSEAFF. V gene TRBV19 combines with J gene TRBJ1-1, with 8 bases fitting TRBD1. Looked up from germline, CDR1 is LNHDA and CDR2 is SQIVND (reference sequence). V shed 5 bases and J 6 bases; nucleotides not matched to a gene: 11. The CDR3 totals 15 residues.

The gene calls are TRBV6-6 and TRBJ2-1, with 8 nucleotides matching TRBD1. The J segment lost 10 bases and the V segment lost 6 bases, leaving 17 bases of the junction unmatched. The CDR3 loop spans 16 amino acids. The germline V gene has CDR1 MNHNY and CDR2 SVGAGI (reference sequence). In nucleotides, the CDR3 is TGTGCCAGCAGCACCGACAGGGGCCCGGGGAAAAGGGAGCAGTTCTTC. The encoded protein is CASSTDRGPGKREQFF.

The chain employs TRBV11-2 and TRBJ2-7, with TRBD2 identical over 7 bases. Germline trimming cut 5 bases from V and 7 bases from J; bases unmatched to any gene: 11. CDR1 and CDR2 (germline): SGHAT, FQNNGV. This CDR3 is built from 14 residues. The CDR3 loop reads CASSGQAGKGEQYF. CDR3 DNA sequence: TGTGCCAGCAGCGGCCAAGCGGGAAAGGGTGAGCAGTACTTC.

This chain joins TRBV19 and TRBJ2-3, with 8 bases that match TRBD2. Trimming at V came to 4 bases and at J to 3 bases, leaving 6 bases not matched to a gene. The CDR3 runs to 15 residues. Germline V CDR1 and CDR2: LNHDA, SQIVND (reference sequence). This CDR3 is CASSTGTSRTDTQYF. CDR3 nucleotide sequence: TGTGCCAGTAGTACCGGGACTAGTAGGACAGATACGCAGTATTTT.

This chain connects TRBV6-5 to TRBJ2-1; D is unresolved. Germline V gene data show CDR1 as MNHEY and CDR2 as SVGAGI. The CDR3 loop spans 11 amino acids. V was shortened by 6 bases and J by 7 bases, with 7 bases between the two germline ends. Here the CDR3 DNA reads TGTGCCAGCAGACGCCAGAATGAGCAGTTCTTC. As protein: CASRRQNEQFF.

For the CDR3, the DNA is TGTGCCAGCAGCCAATACGGACAGGGCCACGAGCAGTACTTC. Translated, it gives CASSQYGQGHEQYF. The chain has TRBV7-2 and TRBJ2-7; 8 bases are shared with TRBD1. V gave up 5 bases and J gave up 5 bases; unmatched junction bases: 8. The CDR3 contains 14 residues. From germline, CDR1 is SGHTA and CDR2 FQGNSA.

This chain uses TRBV18 with TRBJ2-5; D is unclear. CDR1 and CDR2 (germline): KGHSH, LQKENI. The V gene lost 0 bases and the J gene lost 0 bases, with 17 bases spanning the gap. The CDR3 consists of 18 residues. CDR3 bases: TGTGCCAGCTCACCACCTCCGGCAGAGCGCTTTTACCAAGAGACCCAGTACTTC. Encoded protein: CASSPPPAERFYQETQYF.

The chain carries TRBV5-1 and TRBJ2-7, with 8 bases identical to TRBD2. With V trimmed by 4 bases and J by 5 bases, 11 bases remained unmatched. Germline CDR1 reads SGHRS; CDR2 reads YFSETQ. The CDR3 covers 15 residues. The CDR3: CASSLGRGAQDEQYF. Here the CDR3 DNA reads TGCGCCAGCAGCCTGGGGCGGGGGGCGCAAGACGAGCAGTACTTC.

The CDR3 region has the DNA TGTGCCAGCAGCTCCCGACTAGCGGGGATAGATACGCAGTATTTT. Protein product: CASSSRLAGIDTQYF. V usage is TRBV13 and J usage is TRBJ2-3; TRBD2 agrees at 11 bases. In germline, CDR1 is PRHDT, CDR2 FYEKMQ (reference sequence). The CDR3 is 15 amino acids. J gave up 5 bases and V 4 bases, and 5 bases lay outside the gene matches.